This TCR beta chain was identified in a study of shared clonotypes between healthy human individuals. This table comes from immunoSEQ multiplex PCR, and its TCRdb copy is limited to in-frame clones, with some not included. The sample includes some 2 million clones, roughly 94% of them seen just once. Only one count was recorded for this clone. The sample comprised naive CD4+ T cells sorted from blood. Subset indicated: CD45RA+ positively selected. The clonotype originates from a man aged 18 to 29 in good health.

CDR3 protein: CASSPENLGGFGETQYF. The CDR3 nucleotides read TGTGCCAGCAGTCCTGAAAATCTGGGGGGTTTCGGGGAGACCCAGTACTTC. The chain carries TRBV27 and TRBJ2-5, with D maybe TRBD2 (6 bases). The germline CDR1 and CDR2 sequences are MNHEY and SMNVEV (reference sequence). Trimming pared 5 bases from V and 5 bases from J, leaving 24 bases between. The CDR3 has 17 amino acids.